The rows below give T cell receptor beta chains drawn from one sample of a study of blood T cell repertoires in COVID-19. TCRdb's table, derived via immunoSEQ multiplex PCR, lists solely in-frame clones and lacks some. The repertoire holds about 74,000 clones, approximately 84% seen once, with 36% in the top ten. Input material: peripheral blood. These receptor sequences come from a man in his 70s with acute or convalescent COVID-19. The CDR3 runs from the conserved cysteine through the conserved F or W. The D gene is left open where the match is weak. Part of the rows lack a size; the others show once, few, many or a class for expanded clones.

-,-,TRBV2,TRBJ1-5,CASSETVVGSNQPQHF,TGTGCCAGCAGTGAGACGGTGGTCGGGAGCAATCAGCCCCAGCATTTT
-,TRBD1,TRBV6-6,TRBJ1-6,CASSYLGQGNSPLHF,TGTGCCAGCAGTTACTTGGGACAGGGAAATTCACCCCTCCACTTT
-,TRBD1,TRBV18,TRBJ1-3,CASSPWDRVNTIYF,TGTGCCAGCTCACCCTGGGACAGGGTCAACACCATATATTTT
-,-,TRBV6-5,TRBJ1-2,CASSPTADSYGYTF,TGTGCCAGCAGTCCAACCGCGGACAGTTATGGCTACACCTTC
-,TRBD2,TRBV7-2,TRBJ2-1,CASSLRLAGEQFF,TGTGCCAGCAGCTTGAGACTAGCCGGTGAGCAGTTCTTC
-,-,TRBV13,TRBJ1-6,CASSLKSSYNSPLHF,TGTGCCAGCAGCCTCAAGAGCTCCTATAATTCACCCCTCCACTTT
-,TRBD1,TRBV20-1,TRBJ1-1,CSASRGLGEAFF,TGCAGTGCTAGTAGGGGGCTAGGTGAAGCTTTCTTT
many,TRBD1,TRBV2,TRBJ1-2,CASSGDSYGYTF,TGTGCCAGCAGTGGGGACAGCTATGGCTACACCTTC
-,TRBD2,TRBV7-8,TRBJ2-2,CASSLRGLAGFSNTGELFF,TGTGCCAGCAGCCTACGGGGACTAGCGGGGTTCTCGAACACCGGGGAGCTGTTTTTT
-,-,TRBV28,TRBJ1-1,CASRMSGGGTEAFF,TGTGCCAGCCGTATGTCGGGGGGCGGCACTGAAGCTTTCTTT
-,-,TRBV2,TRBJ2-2,CASTQGQPGELFF,TGTGCCAGCACCCAGGGACAACCCGGGGAGCTGTTTTTT
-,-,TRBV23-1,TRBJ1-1,CASGGGYRAFF,TGCGCCAGCGGTGGGGGGTACCGAGCTTTCTTT
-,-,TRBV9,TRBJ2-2,CASTNGWTLNTGELFF,TGTGCCAGCACCAACGGTTGGACACTAAACACCGGGGAGCTGTTTTTT
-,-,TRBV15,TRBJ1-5,CATSREGPGGQPQHF,TGTGCCACCAGCAGAGAGGGGCCGGGCGGTCAGCCCCAGCATTTT
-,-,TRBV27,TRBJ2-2,CASSLRGSGELFF,TGTGCCAGCAGTTTAAGGGGTTCCGGGGAGCTGTTTTTT
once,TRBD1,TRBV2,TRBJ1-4,CASRTQGVNEKLFF,TGTGCCAGCAGAACACAGGGGGTAAATGAAAAACTGTTTTTT
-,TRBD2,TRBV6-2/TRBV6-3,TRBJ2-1,CASSSQRTSGSNEQFF,TGTGCCAGCAGTTCCCAACGGACTAGCGGCAGCAATGAGCAGTTCTTC
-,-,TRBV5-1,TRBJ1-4,CASSLGGQGNEKLFF,TGCGCCAGCAGCTTGGGAGGGCAGGGGAATGAAAAACTGTTTTTT